These 29 T cell receptor beta chains were sequenced from one sample in a study of T cell responses to AZD1222 COVID-19 vaccine. TCRdb's copy holds only in-frame clones and misses some; the assay was immunoSEQ multiplex PCR. Of approximately 88,000 clones listed, just over 90% are singletons. Material: peripheral blood, obtained 28 days after the second AZD1222 dose. The origin of the receptors is an adult who received the AZD1222 COVID-19 vaccine.

In its sample, this clone was seen once. The chain's CDR3 is CASSLSGQGGRGTEAFF. The CDR3 DNA follows: TGCGCCAGCAGCTTGTCCGGACAGGGAGGGAGGGGCACTGAAGCTTTCTTT. The chain couples TRBV5-1 to TRBJ1-1; TRBD1 matches at 8 bases. Losses at the gene ends were 1 base for V and 4 bases for J; bases not matched to a gene: 12. Germline CDR1 SGHRS, CDR2 YFSETQ. This CDR3 contains 17 residues. The full variable domain, its missing parts supplied by reference TRBV5-1 and TRBJ1-1, is KAGVTQTPRYLIKTRGQQVTLSCSPISGHRSVSWYQQTPGQGLQFLFEYFSETQRNKGNFPGRFSGRQFSNSRSEMNVSTLELGDSALYLCASSLSGQGGRGTEAFFGQGTRLTVV.

The chain uses TRBV5-4 and TRBJ2-3, with 7 bases aligning to TRBD2. This CDR3 comprises 14 residues. V gave up 4 bases and J gave up 6 bases; unmatched junction bases: 8. Per germline, CDR1 SGHNT and CDR2 YYREEE (reference sequence). In DNA, the CDR3 is TGTGCCAGCAGCCAGACTAGCATGACTGATACGCAGTATTTT. This gives the protein CASSQTSMTDTQYF. The variable domain in full, with the rest retrieved from reference TRBV5-4 and TRBJ2-3, is ETGVTQSPTHLIKTRGQQVTLRCSSQSGHNTVSWYQQALGQGPQFIFQYYREEENGRGNFPPRFSGLQFPNYSSELNVNALELDDSALYLCASSQTSMTDTQYFGPGTRLTVL.

V is TRBV21-1 and J is TRBJ1-2; TRBD1 is taken as the D call from the table, unchecked against the DNA. TRBV21-1 is a known pseudogene. The CDR3 is 14 amino acids. The chain's CDR3 is CASSVPGINYGYTF. The CDR3 DNA follows: TGTGCCAGCAGCGTTCCAGGGATTAACTATGGCTACACCTTC.

The J gene is TRBJ2-3, the V gene TRBV6-2 or TRBV6-3, with a possible D match to TRBD1 (5 bases). The CDR3 length is 16 residues. With 2 bases removed from V and 4 bases from J, the gap between germline ends came to 16 bases. In germline, CDR1 is MNHEY, CDR2 SVGEGT. CDR3 coding DNA: TGTGCCAGCAGTTACACCCAGGGTGATGGACCAGATACGCAGTATTTT. Protein sequence: CASSYTQGDGPDTQYF.

The gene calls are TRBV7-9 and TRBJ2-7; the D call may be TRBD1 or TRBD2 (5 bases each). This CDR3 is 13 amino acids long. Germline CDR1 and CDR2: SEHNR and FQNEAQ (reference sequence). The V end lost 5 bases, the J end lost 7 bases, and 15 bases lay between the germline ends. This CDR3 reads CASSQGPAMEQYF. DNA for the CDR3: TGTGCCAGCAGCCAGGGACCGGCTATGGAGCAGTACTTC.

V usage is TRBV6-5 and J usage is TRBJ2-7; D is ambiguous. CDR1 is MNHEY, CDR2 SVGAGI, per germline. CDR3 length: 15 amino acids. Trimming removed 3 bases from V and 3 bases from J, with 15 bases in between. This CDR3 is CASSYSSFRFYEQYF. For the CDR3, the DNA is TGTGCCAGCAGTTATAGTTCCTTTAGGTTCTACGAGCAGTACTTC.

The chain has TRBV6-2 or TRBV6-3 and TRBJ1-2; D is unresolved. Germline CDR1 reads MNHEY; CDR2 reads SVGEGT. Trimming cost V 0 bases and J 0 bases, with 11 bases left between them. There are 16 residues in the CDR3. The CDR3: CASSYSGLVSNYGYTF. For the CDR3, the DNA is TGTGCCAGCAGTTACTCGGGCTTGGTATCTAACTATGGCTACACCTTC.

This clone was seen just once. J is TRBJ1-1 and V is TRBV7-2; TRBD1 agrees at 9 bases. V lost 4 bases and J lost 1; bases outside the gene matches: 4. Germline V CDR1 and CDR2: SGHTA, FQGNSA. The CDR3 runs to 15 residues. The CDR3 sequence: CASSSRQGGNTEAFF. The DNA for the CDR3 is TGTGCCAGCAGCTCCCGACAGGGGGGGAACACTGAAGCTTTCTTT. The variable domain in full, with the rest retrieved from reference TRBV7-2 and TRBJ1-1, is GAGVSQSPSNKVTEKGKDVELRCDPISGHTALYWYRQSLGQGLEFLIYFQGNSAPDKSGLPSDRFSAERTGGSVSTLTIQRTQQEDSAVYLCASSSRQGGNTEAFFGQGTRLTVV.

This rearrangement joins TRBV18 to TRBJ1-6, with D possibly being TRBD1 (6 bases). V was trimmed by 6 bases and J by 14 bases, leaving 20 bases between them. The CDR3 has 14 amino acids. The germline CDR1 and CDR2 sequences are KGHSH and LQKENI. CDR3 DNA: TGTGCCAGCTCCCCTCCGGGGGGGCAAGGATCCCTCCACTTT. Amino acid sequence: CASSPPGGQGSLHF.

Details on this clone: Other DNA sequences from this sample encode an identical CDR3 as well. V is TRBV6-5 and J is TRBJ1-1; TRBD1 is a possible D gene (6 bases). Trimming shortened V by 0 bases and J by 1 base, and 6 bases separated the two germline ends. Germline V lookup: CDR1 MNHEY, CDR2 SVGAGI. The CDR3 is 14 amino acids. The CDR3 here is CASSYSRGNTEAFF. In DNA, the CDR3 is TGTGCCAGCAGTTACTCCAGGGGGAACACTGAAGCTTTCTTT.

The chain combines TRBV3-1 (or the pseudogene TRBV3-2) with TRBJ1-6; D gene unclear. The V gene's germline CDR1 is LGHDT and CDR2 YNNKEL (reference sequence). The CDR3 is 16 residues long. V was shortened by 1 base and J by 5 bases, with 12 bases between the two germline ends. Here the CDR3 DNA reads TGTGCCAGCAGCCAAGTGCCCGGGGATAATAATTCACCCCTCCACTTT. This gives the protein CASSQVPGDNNSPLHF.

This rearrangement joins TRBV7-2 to TRBJ1-5; 8 bases align to TRBD1. V lost 1 base and J lost 5; bases outside the gene matches: 4. CDR1 is SGHTA and CDR2 is FQGNSA in the germline V gene. The CDR3 extends over 15 amino acids. The CDR3: CASSLGGQGHQPQHF. The CDR3 DNA sequence: TGTGCCAGCAGCTTAGGAGGACAGGGACATCAGCCCCAGCATTTT. The variable domain in full, completed from reference TRBV7-2 and TRBJ1-5, reads GAGVSQSPSNKVTEKGKDVELRCDPISGHTALYWYRQSLGQGLEFLIYFQGNSAPDKSGLPSDRFSAERTGGSVSTLTIQRTQQEDSAVYLCASSLGGQGHQPQHFGDGTRLSIL.

This rearrangement joins TRBV6-5 to TRBJ2-2; tentatively, D is TRBD1 (5 bases). Trimming removed 5 bases from V and 4 bases from J, with 14 bases in between. Germline V CDR1 and CDR2: MNHEY, SVGAGI. This CDR3 has 15 residues. The CDR3 is CASSIQAGFTGELFF. In nucleotides, the CDR3 is TGTGCCAGCAGTATACAAGCAGGGTTCACCGGGGAGCTGTTTTTT.

The chain employs TRBV9 and TRBJ2-3; the D call may be TRBD1 or TRBD2 (6 bases each). V lost 1 base, J lost 1 base, and 10 bases lay in between. Per germline, CDR1 SGDLS and CDR2 YYNGEE. CDR3 length: 15 amino acids. The CDR3: CASSVRGEGTDTQYF. CDR3 nucleotides: TGTGCCAGCAGCGTAAGGGGGGAGGGCACAGATACGCAGTATTTT.

The chain has TRBV28 and TRBJ2-7; D is uncertain. V was clipped by 1 base and J by 3 bases, with 10 bases between them. The CDR3 has 14 residues. CDR1 and CDR2 from the germline V gene are MDHEN and SYDVKM. The CDR3 region has the DNA TGTGCCAGCAGTTTATCTGGGCAGGACTACGAGCAGTACTTC. Translation: CASSLSGQDYEQYF.

This chain joins TRBV11-2 and TRBJ2-7; D not resolved. This CDR3 spans 12 amino acids. Germline-derived CDR1 and CDR2 are SGHAT and FQNNGV. Trimming pared 3 bases from V and 0 bases from J, leaving 3 bases between. As DNA, the CDR3 is TGTGCCAGCAGCTTGGGCTCCTACGAGCAGTACTTC. Translating gives CASSLGSYEQYF.

This clone was counted a single time. The V call is TRBV10-3, the J call TRBJ1-2, with 7 nucleotides matching TRBD1. V lost 2 bases, J lost 0 bases, and 6 bases stayed unmatched. The CDR3 runs 16 residues. Per the germline V gene, CDR1 is ENHRY and CDR2 is SYGVKD. CDR3 protein: CAISEPGDSSNYGYTF. The CDR3 DNA follows: TGTGCCATCAGTGAGCCCGGGGACAGCTCTAACTATGGCTACACCTTC.

The chain is built from TRBV9 and TRBJ1-5; 8 nucleotides line up with TRBD1. This CDR3 has 15 amino acids. J was trimmed by 4 bases and V by 3 bases; bases with no gene match: 6. Per the germline V gene, CDR1 is SGDLS and CDR2 is YYNGEE. Written as DNA, the CDR3 is TGTGCCAGCAGCGCAGGGGGCCAGTTTAATCAGCCCCAGCATTTT. As protein: CASSAGGQFNQPQHF.

This clone was counted a single time. The chain carries TRBV5-4 and TRBJ2-7; D uncertain. The CDR3 is 15 residues long. The germline V gene encodes CDR1 SGHNT and CDR2 YYREEE (reference sequence). V dropped 4 bases and J dropped 0 bases, with 14 bases sitting between them. CDR3 amino acids: CASSPQAVSSYEQYF. The CDR3 DNA follows: TGTGCCAGCAGCCCGCAGGCGGTGAGCTCCTACGAGCAGTACTTC.

The chain is built from TRBV4-2 and TRBJ1-2; weak D call: TRBD1 (6 bases). Germline V lookup: CDR1 LGHNA, CDR2 YNFKEQ. V was clipped by 3 bases and J by 3 bases, with 14 bases between them. This CDR3 has 15 amino acids. The CDR3 DNA follows: TGTGCCAGCAGCCATTGGTTGGCAGGGGACTATGGCTACACCTTC. Translating it yields CASSHWLAGDYGYTF.

This rearrangement joins TRBV7-2 to TRBJ1-1; D uncertain. This CDR3 has 15 residues. The V end was cut by 0 bases, the J end by 4 bases, with 12 bases between. Germline values: CDR1 SGHTA, CDR2 FQGNSA. CDR3 residues: CASSLAGWASTEAFF. The CDR3 bases are TGTGCCAGCAGCTTAGCAGGGTGGGCTTCCACTGAAGCTTTCTTT.

The chain is built from TRBV5-1 and TRBJ2-1; D is unclear. CDR3 size: 11 residues. Looked up from germline, CDR1 is SGHRS and CDR2 is YFSETQ. Deletions cut 4 bases from V and 12 bases from J, with 11 bases between. CDR3 in amino acids: CASSGSLGQFF. The CDR3 DNA reads as TGCGCCAGCAGCGGCTCCCTTGGGCAGTTCTTC.

This sequence joins TRBV28 and TRBJ1-1; D is ambiguous. This CDR3 comprises 12 residues. V lost 6 bases, J lost 0 bases, and 5 bases lay in between. Germline CDR1 is MDHEN and CDR2 is SYDVKM. The CDR3 sequence: CASRVLNTEAFF. The DNA for the CDR3 is TGTGCCAGCAGGGTCCTGAACACTGAAGCTTTCTTT.

The CDR3 nucleotides read TGTGCCACCAGTGATTTCTTGGGACAGGGAGCCCCCGGGGAGCTGTTTTTT. Translation gives CATSDFLGQGAPGELFF. The chain joins TRBV24-1 to TRBJ2-2, with TRBD1 matching 9 bases. Per the germline V gene, CDR1 is KGHDR and CDR2 is SFDVKD. The trim removed 1 base at V and 6 bases at J, leaving 8 bases unmatched. This CDR3 is 17 amino acids long.

The sample holds one count of this clone. The chain joins TRBV18 to TRBJ1-2, with 7 nucleotides matching TRBD1. This CDR3 is built from 13 residues. The germline gives CDR1 KGHSH, CDR2 LQKENI. The trim removed 4 bases at V and 8 bases at J, leaving 7 bases unmatched. Written as DNA, the CDR3 is TGTGCCAGCTCACAGGGGGCGCGGGAAGGCTACACCTTC. Translating it yields CASSQGAREGYTF.

The rearrangement joins TRBV5-6 to TRBJ1-2; D might be TRBD1 (6 bases). The CDR3 is 15 residues long. Germline V gives CDR1 SGHDT, CDR2 YYEEEE. The germline V and J ends were trimmed by 0 bases and 4 bases, with 13 bases remaining between them. The CDR3 DNA reads as TGTGCCAGCAGCTTGGTTAGACAGGACCTCTATGGCTACACCTTC. It specifies CASSLVRQDLYGYTF.

The chain uses TRBV9 and TRBJ2-1; 10 bases are shared with TRBD1. With V trimmed by 3 bases and J by 4 bases, 4 bases remained unmatched. The V gene's germline CDR1 is SGDLS and CDR2 YYNGEE. This CDR3 region has 15 residues. The CDR3 is CASSAGQGSYNEQFF. The CDR3 DNA is TGTGCCAGCAGCGCGGGACAGGGGAGTTACAATGAGCAGTTCTTC.

CDR3 nucleotide sequence: TGCGCCAGCAGCTTGGGGGGGTTAGAGGATAGCAATCAGCCCCAGCATTTT. It translates to CASSLGGLEDSNQPQHF. This chain links TRBV5-1 with TRBJ1-5; perhaps TRBD1 as D (5 bases). The V gene lost 0 bases and the J gene lost 0 bases, with 13 bases spanning the gap. The CDR3 extends over 17 amino acids. From germline, CDR1 is SGHRS and CDR2 YFSETQ.

V gene TRBV7-2 combines with J gene TRBJ2-5, with D unclear. Trimming took off 5 bases at V and 5 bases at J, with 15 bases between the two ends. This CDR3 is 14 amino acids long. In germline, CDR1 is SGHTA, CDR2 FQGNSA. The DNA of the CDR3 is TGTGCCAGCAGCAAATCATCGGTGCTGGAGACCCAGTACTTC. The encoded protein is CASSKSSVLETQYF.